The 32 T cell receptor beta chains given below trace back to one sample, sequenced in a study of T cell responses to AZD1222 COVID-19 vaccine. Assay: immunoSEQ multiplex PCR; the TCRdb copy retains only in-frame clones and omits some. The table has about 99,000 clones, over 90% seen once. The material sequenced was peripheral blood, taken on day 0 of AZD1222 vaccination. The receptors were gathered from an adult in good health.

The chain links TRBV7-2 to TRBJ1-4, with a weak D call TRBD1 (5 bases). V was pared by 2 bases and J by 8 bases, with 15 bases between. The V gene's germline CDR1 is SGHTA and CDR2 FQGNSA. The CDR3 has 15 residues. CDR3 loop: CASSLRGMSGEKLFF. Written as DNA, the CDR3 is TGTGCCAGCAGCTTACGGGGGATGAGTGGCGAAAAACTGTTTTTT.

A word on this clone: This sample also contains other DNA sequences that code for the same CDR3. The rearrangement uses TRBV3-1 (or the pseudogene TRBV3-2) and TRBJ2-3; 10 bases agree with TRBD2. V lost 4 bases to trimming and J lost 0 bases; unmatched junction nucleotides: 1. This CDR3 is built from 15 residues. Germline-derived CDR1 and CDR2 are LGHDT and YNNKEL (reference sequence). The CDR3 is CASSPTSGSTDTQYF. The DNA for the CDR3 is TGTGCCAGCAGCCCGACTAGCGGGAGCACAGATACGCAGTATTTT.

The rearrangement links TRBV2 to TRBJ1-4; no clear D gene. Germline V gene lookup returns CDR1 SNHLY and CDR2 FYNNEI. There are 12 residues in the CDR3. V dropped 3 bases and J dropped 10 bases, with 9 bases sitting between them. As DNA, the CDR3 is TGTGCCAGCAGTGAGAGCCTGAGAAAACTGTTTTTT. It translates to CASSESLRKLFF.

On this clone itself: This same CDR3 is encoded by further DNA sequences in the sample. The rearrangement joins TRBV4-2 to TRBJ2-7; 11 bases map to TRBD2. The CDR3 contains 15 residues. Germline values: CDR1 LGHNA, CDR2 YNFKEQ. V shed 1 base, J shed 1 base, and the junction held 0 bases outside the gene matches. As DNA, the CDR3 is TGTGCCAGCAGCCAAGGACTAGCGGGATCCTACGAGCAGTACTTC. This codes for CASSQGLAGSYEQYF.

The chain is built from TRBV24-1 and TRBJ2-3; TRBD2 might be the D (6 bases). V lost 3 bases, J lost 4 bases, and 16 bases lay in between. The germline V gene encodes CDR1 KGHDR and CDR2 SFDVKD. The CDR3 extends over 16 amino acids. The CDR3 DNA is TGTGCCACCAGTGATGACAGACTAGTCCCTCCAGATACGCAGTATTTT. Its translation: CATSDDRLVPPDTQYF.

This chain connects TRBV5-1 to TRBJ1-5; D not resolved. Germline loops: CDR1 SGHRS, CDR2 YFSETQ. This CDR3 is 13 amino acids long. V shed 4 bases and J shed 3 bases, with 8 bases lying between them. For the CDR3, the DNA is TGCGCCAGCAGCCCTACTTACAATCAGCCCCAGCATTTT. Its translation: CASSPTYNQPQHF. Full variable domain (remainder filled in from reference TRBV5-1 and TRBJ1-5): KAGVTQTPRYLIKTRGQQVTLSCSPISGHRSVSWYQQTPGQGLQFLFEYFSETQRNKGNFPGRFSGRQFSNSRSEMNVSTLELGDSALYLCASSPTYNQPQHFGDGTRLSIL.

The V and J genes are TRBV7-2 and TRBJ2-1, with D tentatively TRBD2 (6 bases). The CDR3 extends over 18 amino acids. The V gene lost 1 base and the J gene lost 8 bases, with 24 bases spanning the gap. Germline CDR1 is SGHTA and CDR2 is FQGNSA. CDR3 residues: CASSLGGPRGGLRYEQFF. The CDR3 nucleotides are TGTGCCAGCAGCTTAGGTGGCCCCCGCGGTGGACTACGCTATGAGCAGTTCTTC.

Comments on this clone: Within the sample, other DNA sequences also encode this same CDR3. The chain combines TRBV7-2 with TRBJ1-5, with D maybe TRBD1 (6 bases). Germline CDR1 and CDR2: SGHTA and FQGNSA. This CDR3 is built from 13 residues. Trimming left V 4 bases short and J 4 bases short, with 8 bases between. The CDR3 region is CASSSQGNQPQHF. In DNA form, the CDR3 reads TGTGCCAGCAGCTCTCAGGGGAATCAGCCCCAGCATTTT.

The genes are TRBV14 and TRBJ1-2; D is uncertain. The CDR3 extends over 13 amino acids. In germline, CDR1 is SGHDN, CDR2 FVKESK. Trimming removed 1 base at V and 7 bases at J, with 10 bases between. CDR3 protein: CASSQAAEVGYTF. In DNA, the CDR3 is TGTGCCAGCAGCCAAGCGGCCGAGGTTGGCTACACCTTC.

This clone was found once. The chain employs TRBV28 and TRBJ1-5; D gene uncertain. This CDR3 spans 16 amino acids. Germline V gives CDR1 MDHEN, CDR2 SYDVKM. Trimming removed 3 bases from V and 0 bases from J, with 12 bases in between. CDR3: CASSFSGEYSNQPQHF. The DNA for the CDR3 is TGTGCCAGCAGTTTCTCCGGAGAATATAGCAATCAGCCCCAGCATTTT.

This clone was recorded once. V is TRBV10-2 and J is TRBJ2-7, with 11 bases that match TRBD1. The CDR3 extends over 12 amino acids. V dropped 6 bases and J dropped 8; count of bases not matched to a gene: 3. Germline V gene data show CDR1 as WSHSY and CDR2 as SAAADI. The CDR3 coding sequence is TGCGCCAGCAGAGGGGACAGGGGGAAGCAGTACTTC. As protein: CASRGDRGKQYF.

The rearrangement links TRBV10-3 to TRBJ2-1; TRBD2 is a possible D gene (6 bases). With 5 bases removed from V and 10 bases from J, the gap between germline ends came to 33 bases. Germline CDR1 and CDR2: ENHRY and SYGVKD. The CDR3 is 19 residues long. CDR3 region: CAISHPLSLGGGRLFEQFF. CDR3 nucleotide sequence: TGTGCCATCAGTCACCCCCTGAGCTTGGGGGGAGGTCGCCTATTCGAGCAGTTCTTC.

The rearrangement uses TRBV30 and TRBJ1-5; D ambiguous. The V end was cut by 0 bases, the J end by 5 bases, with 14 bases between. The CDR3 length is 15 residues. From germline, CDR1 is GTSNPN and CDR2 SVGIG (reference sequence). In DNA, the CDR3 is TGTGCCTGGAGTGTTCAGGTCAATGGGGATCAGCCCCAGCATTTT. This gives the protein CAWSVQVNGDQPQHF.

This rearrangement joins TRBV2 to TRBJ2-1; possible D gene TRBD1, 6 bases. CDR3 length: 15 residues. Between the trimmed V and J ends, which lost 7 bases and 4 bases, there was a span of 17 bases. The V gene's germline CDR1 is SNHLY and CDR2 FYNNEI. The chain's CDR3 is CASKTGRLLYNEQFF. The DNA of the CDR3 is TGTGCCAGCAAAACAGGGAGACTTCTGTACAATGAGCAGTTCTTC.

Here the CDR3 reads CASSESGMNTEAFF. The CDR3 DNA sequence: TGCGCCAGCAGTGAGTCGGGTATGAACACTGAAGCTTTCTTT. V and J are TRBV10-2 and TRBJ1-1; D call uncertain. The germline CDR1 and CDR2 sequences are WSHSY and SAAADI. The ends were cut back, 0 bases at V and 0 bases at J, with 5 bases in the middle. The CDR3 runs to 14 residues.

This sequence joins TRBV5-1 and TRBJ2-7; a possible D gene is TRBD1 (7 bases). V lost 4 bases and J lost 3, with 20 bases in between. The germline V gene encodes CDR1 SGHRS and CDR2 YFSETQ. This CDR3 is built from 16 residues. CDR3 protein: CASSPSGVTGYYEQYF. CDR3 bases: TGCGCCAGCAGCCCCTCGGGGGTGACAGGGTACTACGAGCAGTACTTC.

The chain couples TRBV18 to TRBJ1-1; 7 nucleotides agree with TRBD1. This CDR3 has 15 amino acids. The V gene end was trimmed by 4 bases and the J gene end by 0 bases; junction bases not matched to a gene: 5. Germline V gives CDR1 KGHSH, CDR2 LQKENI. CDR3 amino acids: CASSRMGQMNTEAFF. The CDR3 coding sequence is TGTGCCAGCTCACGTATGGGACAGATGAACACTGAAGCTTTCTTT. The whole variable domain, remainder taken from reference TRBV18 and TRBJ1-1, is NAGVMQNPRHLVRRRGQEARLRCSPMKGHSHVYWYRQLPEEGLKFMVYLQKENIIDESGMPKERFSAEFPKEGPSILRIQQVVRGDSAAYFCASSRMGQMNTEAFFGQGTRLTVV.

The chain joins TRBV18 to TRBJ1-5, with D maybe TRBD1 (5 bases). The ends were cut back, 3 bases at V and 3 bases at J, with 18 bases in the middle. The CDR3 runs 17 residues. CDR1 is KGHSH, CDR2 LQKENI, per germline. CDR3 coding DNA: TGTGCCAGCTCACCCTCTCGCTCGGCAGGGACCAATCAGCCCCAGCATTTT. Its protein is CASSPSRSAGTNQPQHF.

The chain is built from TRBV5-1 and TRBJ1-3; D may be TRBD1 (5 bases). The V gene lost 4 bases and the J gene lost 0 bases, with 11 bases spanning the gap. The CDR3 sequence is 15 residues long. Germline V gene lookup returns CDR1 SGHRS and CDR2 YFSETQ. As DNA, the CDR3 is TGCGCCAGCAGCACTCAGGGACTCTCTGGAAACACCATATATTTT. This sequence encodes CASSTQGLSGNTIYF.

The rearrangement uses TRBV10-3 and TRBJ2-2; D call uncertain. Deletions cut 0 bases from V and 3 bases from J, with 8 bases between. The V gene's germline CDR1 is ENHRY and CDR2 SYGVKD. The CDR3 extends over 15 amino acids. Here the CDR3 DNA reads TGTGCCATCAGTGAGTCGTCTGGGCACACCGGGGAGCTGTTTTTT. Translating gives CAISESSGHTGELFF.

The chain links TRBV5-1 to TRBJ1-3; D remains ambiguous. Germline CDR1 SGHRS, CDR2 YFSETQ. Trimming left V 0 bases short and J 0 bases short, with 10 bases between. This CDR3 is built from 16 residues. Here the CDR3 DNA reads TGCGCCAGCAGCTTGGGGCTGGCAGACTCTGGAAACACCATATATTTT. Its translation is CASSLGLADSGNTIYF.

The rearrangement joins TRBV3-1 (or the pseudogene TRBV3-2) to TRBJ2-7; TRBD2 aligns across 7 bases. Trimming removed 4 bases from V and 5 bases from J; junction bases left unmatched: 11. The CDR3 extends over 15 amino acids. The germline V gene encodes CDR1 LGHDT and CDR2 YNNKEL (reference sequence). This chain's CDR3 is CASSREGLSEDEQYF. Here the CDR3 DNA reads TGTGCCAGCAGCCGGGAGGGACTATCGGAGGACGAGCAGTACTTC.

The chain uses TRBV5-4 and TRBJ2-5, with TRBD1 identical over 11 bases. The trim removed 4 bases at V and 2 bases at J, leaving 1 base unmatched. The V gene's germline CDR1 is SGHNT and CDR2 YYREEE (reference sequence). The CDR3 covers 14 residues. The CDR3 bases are TGTGCCAGCAGCCGGGACAGGGGGCAAGAGACCCAGTACTTC. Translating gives CASSRDRGQETQYF.

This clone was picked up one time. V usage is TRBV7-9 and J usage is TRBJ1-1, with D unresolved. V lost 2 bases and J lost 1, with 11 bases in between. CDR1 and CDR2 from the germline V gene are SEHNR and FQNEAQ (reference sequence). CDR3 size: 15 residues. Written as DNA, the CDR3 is TGTGCCAGCAGCTTACATTTAGGCCAGAACACTGAAGCTTTCTTT. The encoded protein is CASSLHLGQNTEAFF.

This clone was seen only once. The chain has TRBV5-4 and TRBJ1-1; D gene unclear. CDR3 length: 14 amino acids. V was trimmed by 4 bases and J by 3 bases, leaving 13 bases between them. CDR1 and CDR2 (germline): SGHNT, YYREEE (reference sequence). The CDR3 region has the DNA TGTGCCAGCAGCCCGCAAGCGAGGGACACTGAAGCTTTCTTT. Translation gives CASSPQARDTEAFF. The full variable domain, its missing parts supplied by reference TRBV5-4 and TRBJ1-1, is ETGVTQSPTHLIKTRGQQVTLRCSSQSGHNTVSWYQQALGQGPQFIFQYYREEENGRGNFPPRFSGLQFPNYSSELNVNALELDDSALYLCASSPQARDTEAFFGQGTRLTVV.

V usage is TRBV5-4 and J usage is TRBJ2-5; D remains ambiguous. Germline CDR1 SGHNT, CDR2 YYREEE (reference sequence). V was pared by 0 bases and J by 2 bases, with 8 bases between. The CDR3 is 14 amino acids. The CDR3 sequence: CASSLAVAQETQYF. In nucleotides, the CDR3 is TGTGCCAGCAGCTTGGCCGTAGCACAAGAGACCCAGTACTTC. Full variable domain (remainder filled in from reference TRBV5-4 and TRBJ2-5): ETGVTQSPTHLIKTRGQQVTLRCSSQSGHNTVSWYQQALGQGPQFIFQYYREEENGRGNFPPRFSGLQFPNYSSELNVNALELDDSALYLCASSLAVAQETQYFGPGTRLLVL.

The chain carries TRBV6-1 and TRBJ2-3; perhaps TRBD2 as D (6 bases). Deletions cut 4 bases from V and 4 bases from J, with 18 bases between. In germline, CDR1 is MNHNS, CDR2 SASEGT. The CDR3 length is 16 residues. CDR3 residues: CASSVSLIGSPDTQYF. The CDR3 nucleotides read TGTGCCAGCAGTGTTTCTTTGATCGGGAGCCCAGATACGCAGTATTTT.

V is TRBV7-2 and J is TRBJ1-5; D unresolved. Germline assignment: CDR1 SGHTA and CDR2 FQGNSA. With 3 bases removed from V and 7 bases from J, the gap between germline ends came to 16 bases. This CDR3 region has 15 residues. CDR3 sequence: CASSFKRGGEQPQHF. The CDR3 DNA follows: TGTGCCAGCAGCTTCAAGCGGGGAGGAGAACAGCCCCAGCATTTT.

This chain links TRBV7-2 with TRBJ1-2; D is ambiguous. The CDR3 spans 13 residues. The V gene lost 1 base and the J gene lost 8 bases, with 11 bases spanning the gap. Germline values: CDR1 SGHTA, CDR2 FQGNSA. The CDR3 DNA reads TGTGCCAGCAGCTTAGGGTACCGAGACGGCTACACCTTC. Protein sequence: CASSLGYRDGYTF.

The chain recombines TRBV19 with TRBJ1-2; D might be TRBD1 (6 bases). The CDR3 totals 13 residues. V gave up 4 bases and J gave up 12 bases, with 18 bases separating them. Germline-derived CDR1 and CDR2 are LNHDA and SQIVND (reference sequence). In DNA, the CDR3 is TGTGCCAGTAGTACTCCGGGACACAGGACCGACACCTTC. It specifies CASSTPGHRTDTF.

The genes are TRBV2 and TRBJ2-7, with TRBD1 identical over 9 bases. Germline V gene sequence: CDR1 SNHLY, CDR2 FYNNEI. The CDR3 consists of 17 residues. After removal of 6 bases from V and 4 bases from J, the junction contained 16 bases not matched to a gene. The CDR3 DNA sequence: TGTGCCAGCAGACCTCCCGGGACAGGGCCAACGGTTTACGAGCAGTACTTC. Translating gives CASRPPGTGPTVYEQYF.

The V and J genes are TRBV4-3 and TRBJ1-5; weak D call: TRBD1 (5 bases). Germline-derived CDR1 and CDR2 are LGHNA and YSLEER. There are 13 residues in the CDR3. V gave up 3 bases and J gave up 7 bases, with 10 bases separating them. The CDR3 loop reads CASSQWSGQPQHF. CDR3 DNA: TGCGCCAGCAGCCAGTGGTCAGGGCAGCCCCAGCATTTT.